This T cell receptor (beta chain) was identified in a study of blood T cell repertoires in COVID-19. For the study at large: Acute and convalescent COVID-19 samples came from the United States, Italy and Spain. The analysed material was cDNA or gDNA that came from T cells, B-cell-depleted T cells, or PBMCs.

Original methodology: From reference gene primer amplification, estimates of nucleated cell counts were derived. This table comes from immunoSEQ multiplex PCR, and its TCRdb copy is limited to in-frame clones, with some not included. Clone size and V and J calls were adopted from that table, with D and trimming inferred from the DNA. In the table there are over 100,000 clones, around nine tenths of which are singletons. Germline V gene lookup returns CDR1 SGHAT and CDR2 FQNNGV. The CDR3 is 16 residues long. Trimming at V came to 5 bases and at J to 0 bases, leaving 7 bases not matched to a gene. This TCR was recovered from a man in his forties with acute or convalescent COVID-19. Source material: peripheral blood. The chain joins TRBV11-2 to TRBJ2-7, with 10 bases that match TRBD1. The CDR3 here is CASSLVGQGHSYEQYF. The CDR3 DNA reads TGTGCCAGCAGCCTTGTGGGACAGGGGCACTCCTACGAGCAGTACTTC.